The present T cell receptor (beta chain) was sequenced within a study of cytomegalovirus exposure and HLA in healthy donors (dated 2017 in TCRdb). Notes on the research overall: The 700 or so repertoires of the first cohort and the 95 to 150 validation repertoires were produced on the same platform, according to a later analysis. To predict cytomegalovirus infection status, the study brought together high-throughput TCR immunosequencing, statistical association of individual TCRs with disease status, and machine learning. The study aimed to test whether signatures of past pathogen exposure could be identified by cataloging public T cell receptors. A separate validation cohort of 100 to 150 different subjects was used in addition to the approximately 700-subject first cohort.

To note about this clone: Its binding antigen is unknown. Base qualities are missing; no much larger clone stands one base away.

What the study reported, not specific to this receptor: Most TCR sequences were seen in very few donors, while some public TCRs were found in many individuals. A later analysis found that TCRs clustered in the first cohort also tended to co-occur in the 130 or so validation repertoires, with more than 90% of cluster scores above 0. The authors suggested that the approach could potentially be extended to other disease states and immunological phenotypes. In both the original and validation cohorts, the classifier was reported to diagnose cytomegalovirus status with high specificity and sensitivity. A later analysis had no HLA typing for the validation cohort, so co-occurrence there was scored across all 110 or so repertoires. A few of the identified cytomegalovirus-associated TCR beta chains were confirmed in vitro to be specific for cytomegalovirus antigens. A total of roughly 160 TCR beta chains were listed by the study as associated with cytomegalovirus.

The donors were included in the validation cohort of approximately 120 subjects, a group kept apart from the roughly 730-subject first cohort. From the cysteine up to the phenylalanine, the CDR3 has a length of 15 residues. Only the CDR3 DNA stays, 45 bases, in frame from base 1. V has 8 bases trimmed and J has 2 bases trimmed; junction bases matching no gene number 11. Reading the germline V gene gives CDR1 SGHVS and CDR2 FQNEAQ. Libraries came from the immunoSEQ multiplex PCR assay. Per the source publication's procedure: A statistical classification framework was developed to diagnose cytomegalovirus status using the catalog of TCR beta chain sequences. The clones in this table, taken by TCRdb from immuneACCESS, are in-frame only. Not every clone is retained; where verified, under half of the shortfall comes from an unresolved V gene, and the cause of the rest is unknown. V and J calls and clone size are as listed in that table; D and trimming were resolved from the DNA. The sample contains about 160,000 clones, 86% of them found a single time. Jointly, the top ten make up more than 2% of the sample.

Material: PBMCs. The chain couples TRBV7-8 to TRBJ1-1; 7 junctional bases match TRBD1. The TCR originated in a woman aged 18-30 years in good health and CMV-seronegative. The CDR3 region: CASVSLRGANTEAFF. The bases read TGTGCCAGCGTCTCCCTCAGGGGGGCCAACACTGAAGCTTTCTTT.